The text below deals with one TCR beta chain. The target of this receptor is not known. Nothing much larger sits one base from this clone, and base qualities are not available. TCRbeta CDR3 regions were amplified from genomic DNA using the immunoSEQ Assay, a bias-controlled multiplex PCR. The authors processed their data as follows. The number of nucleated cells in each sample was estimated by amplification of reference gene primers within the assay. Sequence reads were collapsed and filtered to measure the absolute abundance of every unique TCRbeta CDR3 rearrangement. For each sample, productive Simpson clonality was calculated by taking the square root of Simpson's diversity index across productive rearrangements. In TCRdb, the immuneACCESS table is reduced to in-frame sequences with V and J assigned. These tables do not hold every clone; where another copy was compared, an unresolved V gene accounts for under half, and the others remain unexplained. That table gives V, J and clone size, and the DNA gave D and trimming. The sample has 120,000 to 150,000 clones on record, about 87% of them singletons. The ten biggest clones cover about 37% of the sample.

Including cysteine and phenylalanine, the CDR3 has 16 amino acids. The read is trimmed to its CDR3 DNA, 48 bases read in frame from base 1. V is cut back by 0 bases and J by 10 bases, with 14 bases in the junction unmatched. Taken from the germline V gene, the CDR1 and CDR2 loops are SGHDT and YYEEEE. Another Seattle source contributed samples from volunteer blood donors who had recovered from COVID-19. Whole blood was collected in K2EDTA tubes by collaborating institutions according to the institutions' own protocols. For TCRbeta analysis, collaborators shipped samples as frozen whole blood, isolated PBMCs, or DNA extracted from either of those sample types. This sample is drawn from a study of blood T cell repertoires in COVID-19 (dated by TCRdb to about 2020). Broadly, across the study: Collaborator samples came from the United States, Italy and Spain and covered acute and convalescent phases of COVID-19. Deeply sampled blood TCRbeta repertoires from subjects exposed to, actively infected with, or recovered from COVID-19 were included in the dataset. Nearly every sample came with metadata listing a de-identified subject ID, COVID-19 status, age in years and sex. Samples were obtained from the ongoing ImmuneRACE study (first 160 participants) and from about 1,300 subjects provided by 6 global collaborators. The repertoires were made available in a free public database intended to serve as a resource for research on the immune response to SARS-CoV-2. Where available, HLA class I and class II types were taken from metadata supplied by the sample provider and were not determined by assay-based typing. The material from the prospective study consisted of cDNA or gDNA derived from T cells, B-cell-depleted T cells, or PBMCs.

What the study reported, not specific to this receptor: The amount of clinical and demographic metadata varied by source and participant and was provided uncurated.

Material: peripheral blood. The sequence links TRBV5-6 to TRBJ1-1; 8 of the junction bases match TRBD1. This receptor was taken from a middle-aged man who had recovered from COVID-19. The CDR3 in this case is CASSLASGQGATRAFF. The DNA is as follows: TGTGCCAGCAGCTTGGCCTCCGGGCAGGGGGCTACGAGAGCTTTCTTT.